What follows are 7 T cell receptor beta chains derived from one specimen sequenced in a study of blood T cell repertoires in COVID-19. TCRdb keeps only in-frame clones here, not all; method: immunoSEQ multiplex PCR. The data contain over 70,000 clones, 86% of them seen just once; the ten biggest clones take up over 15%. Sequencing was performed on peripheral blood. The receptors were sampled from a human donor in a cohort sampled during active COVID-19.

The chain uses TRBV2 and TRBJ2-1; possible D gene TRBD1, 6 bases. Germline V lookup: CDR1 SNHLY, CDR2 FYNNEI. V lost 5 bases and J lost 7, with 12 bases in between. CDR3 size: 13 residues. The CDR3 nucleotides read TGTGCCAGCAGTCGGGACATCAGGAATGAGCAGTTCTTC. This codes for CASSRDIRNEQFF.

This clone has a single count. The rearrangement uses TRBV4-2 and TRBJ2-3; TRBD2 agrees at 12 bases. CDR3 length: 19 residues. Germline CDR1 LGHNA, CDR2 YNFKEQ. V lost 5 bases to trimming and J lost 1 base; unmatched junction nucleotides: 13. The CDR3: CASSEGLAGGQEGTDTQYF. In nucleotides, the CDR3 is TGTGCCAGCAGCGAGGGGCTAGCGGGGGGGCAGGAGGGCACAGATACGCAGTATTTT.

This chain uses TRBV30 with TRBJ2-1; D gene ambiguous. Germline loops: CDR1 GTSNPN, CDR2 SVGIG (reference sequence). Trimming removed 0 bases at V and 9 bases at J, with 6 bases between. The CDR3 covers 11 residues. Here the CDR3 DNA reads TGTGCCTGGAGTGTACGAGTTGAGCAGTTCTTC. Translated: CAWSVRVEQFF.

Only a few counts were recorded for this clone. The chain employs TRBV28 and TRBJ1-5; D not certain. Trimming pared 3 bases from V and 5 bases from J, leaving 5 bases between. Germline-derived CDR1 and CDR2 are MDHEN and SYDVKM. The CDR3 has 12 residues. The CDR3 sequence: CASSFLDQPQHF. The CDR3 DNA reads TGTGCCAGCAGTTTCCTAGATCAGCCCCAGCATTTT.

The chain couples TRBV18 to TRBJ1-2; tentatively, D is TRBD1 (5 bases). The CDR3 sequence is 15 residues long. From germline, CDR1 is KGHSH and CDR2 LQKENI. V lost 3 bases and J lost 7, with 18 bases in between. The CDR3 sequence is CASSPEWGGEFGYTF. CDR3 nucleotides: TGTGCCAGCTCACCCGAGTGGGGGGGAGAATTTGGCTACACCTTC.

This chain links TRBV27 with TRBJ2-2, with D unclear. V was shortened by 3 bases and J by 4 bases, with 3 bases between the two germline ends. The CDR3 has 12 residues. Germline-derived CDR1 and CDR2 are MNHEY and SMNVEV (reference sequence). CDR3 nucleotides: TGTGCCAGCAGTTTGAGCACCGGGGAGCTGTTTTTT. This codes for CASSLSTGELFF.

This clone came up a few times. The genes are TRBV5-6 and TRBJ2-4, with 8 bases that match TRBD1. The CDR3 has 18 residues. The junction had 14 bases not matched to a gene; V was cut back by 4 bases and J by 2 bases. Germline CDR1 reads SGHDT; CDR2 reads YYEEEE. The CDR3 is CASSTSPGQASSKNIQYF. CDR3 sequence (DNA): TGTGCCAGCAGCACCTCTCCGGGACAGGCCTCATCCAAAAACATTCAGTACTTC.